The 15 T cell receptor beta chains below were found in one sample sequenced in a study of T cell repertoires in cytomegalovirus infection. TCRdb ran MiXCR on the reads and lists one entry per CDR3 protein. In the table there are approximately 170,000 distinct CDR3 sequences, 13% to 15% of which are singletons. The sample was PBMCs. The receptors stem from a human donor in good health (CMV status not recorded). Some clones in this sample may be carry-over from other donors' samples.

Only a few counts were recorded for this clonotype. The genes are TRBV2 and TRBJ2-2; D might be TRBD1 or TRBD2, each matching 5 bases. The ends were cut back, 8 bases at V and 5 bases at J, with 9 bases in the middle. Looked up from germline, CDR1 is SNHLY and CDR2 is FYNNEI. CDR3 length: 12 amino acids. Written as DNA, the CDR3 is TGTGCCAGCCGAGGGGAAACCGGGGAGCTGTTTTTT. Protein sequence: CASRGETGELFF.

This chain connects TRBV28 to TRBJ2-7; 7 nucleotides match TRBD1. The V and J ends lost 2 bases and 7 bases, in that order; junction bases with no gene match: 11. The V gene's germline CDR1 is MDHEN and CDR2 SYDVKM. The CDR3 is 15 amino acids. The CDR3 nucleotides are TGTGCCAGCAGTTTACAAAGCCGGGACAGTGTAGAGCAGTACTTC. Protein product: CASSLQSRDSVEQYF. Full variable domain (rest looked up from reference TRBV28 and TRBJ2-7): DVKVTQSSRYLVKRTGEKVFLECVQDMDHENMFWYRQDPGLGLRLIYFSYDVKMKEKGDIPEGYSVSREKKERFSLILESASTNQTSMYLCASSLQSRDSVEQYFGPGTRLTVT.

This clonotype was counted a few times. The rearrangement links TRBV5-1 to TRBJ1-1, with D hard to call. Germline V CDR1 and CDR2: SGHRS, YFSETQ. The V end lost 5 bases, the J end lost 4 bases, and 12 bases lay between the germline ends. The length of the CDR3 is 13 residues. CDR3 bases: TGCGCCAGCAGGCGGGGTCTCGGCACTGAAGCTTTCTTT. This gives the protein CASRRGLGTEAFF.

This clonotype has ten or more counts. The CDR3: CASSRRQGAYEQYF. DNA of the CDR3: TGTGCCAGCAGCCGACGACAGGGGGCCTACGAGCAGTACTTC. This chain connects TRBV7-2 to TRBJ2-7; TRBD1 matches at 9 bases. V lost 5 bases, J lost 2 bases, and 4 bases stayed unmatched. The CDR3 totals 14 residues. Germline loops: CDR1 SGHTA, CDR2 FQGNSA.

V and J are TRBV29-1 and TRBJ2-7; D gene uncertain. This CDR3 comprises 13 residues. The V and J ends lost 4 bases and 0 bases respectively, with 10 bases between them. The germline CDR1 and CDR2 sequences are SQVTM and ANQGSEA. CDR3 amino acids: CSVAASSSYEQYF. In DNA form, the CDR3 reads TGCAGCGTTGCGGCGTCGAGCTCCTACGAGCAGTACTTC.

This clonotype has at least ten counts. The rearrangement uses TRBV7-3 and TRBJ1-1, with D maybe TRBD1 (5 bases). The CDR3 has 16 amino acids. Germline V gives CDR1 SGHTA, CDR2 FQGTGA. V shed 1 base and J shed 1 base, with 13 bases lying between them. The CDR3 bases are TGTGCCAGCAGCTTAAGCCCCGGGACGGCGAACACTGAAGCTTTCTTT. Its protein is CASSLSPGTANTEAFF.

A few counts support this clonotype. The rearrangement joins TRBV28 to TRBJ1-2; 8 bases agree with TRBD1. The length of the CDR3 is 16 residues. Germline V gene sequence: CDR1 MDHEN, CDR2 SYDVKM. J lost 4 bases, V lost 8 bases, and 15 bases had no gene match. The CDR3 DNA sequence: TGTGCCAGCTCGAACGGCAGGGGGCCATGGAGCTATGGCTACACCTTC. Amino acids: CASSNGRGPWSYGYTF.

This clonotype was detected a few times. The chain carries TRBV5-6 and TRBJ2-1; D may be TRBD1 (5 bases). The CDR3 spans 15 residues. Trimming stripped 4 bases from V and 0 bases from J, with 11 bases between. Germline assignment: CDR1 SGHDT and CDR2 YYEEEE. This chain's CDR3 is CASSVDSYSYNEQFF. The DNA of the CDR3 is TGTGCCAGCAGCGTCGACAGCTACTCCTACAATGAGCAGTTCTTC.

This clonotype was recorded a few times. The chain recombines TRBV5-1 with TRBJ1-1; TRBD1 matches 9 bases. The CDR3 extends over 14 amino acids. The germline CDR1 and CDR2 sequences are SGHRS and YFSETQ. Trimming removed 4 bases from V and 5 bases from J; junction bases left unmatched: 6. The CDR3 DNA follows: TGCGCCAGCAGCATCGGGACAGGGATGACTGAAGCTTTCTTT. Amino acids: CASSIGTGMTEAFF.

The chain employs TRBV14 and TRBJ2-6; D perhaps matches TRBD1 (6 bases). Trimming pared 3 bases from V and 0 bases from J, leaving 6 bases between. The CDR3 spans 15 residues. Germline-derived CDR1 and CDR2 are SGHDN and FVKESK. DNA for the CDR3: TGTGCCAGCAGCCAGGGACACTCTGGGGCCAACGTCCTGACTTTC. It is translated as CASSQGHSGANVLTF. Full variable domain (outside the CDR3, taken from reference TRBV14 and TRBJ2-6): EAGVTQFPSHSVIEKGQTVTLRCDPISGHDNLYWYRRVMGKEIKFLLHFVKESKQDESGMPNNRFLAERTGGTYSTLKVQPAELEDSGVYFCASSQGHSGANVLTFGAGSRLTVL.

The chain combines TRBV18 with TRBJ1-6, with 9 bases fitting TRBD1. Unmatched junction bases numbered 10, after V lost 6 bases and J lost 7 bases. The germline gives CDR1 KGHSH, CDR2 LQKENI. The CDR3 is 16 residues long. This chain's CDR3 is CASSRLDRGRNSPLHF. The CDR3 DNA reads TGTGCCAGCTCCCGTCTCGACAGGGGGAGAAATTCACCCCTCCACTTT.

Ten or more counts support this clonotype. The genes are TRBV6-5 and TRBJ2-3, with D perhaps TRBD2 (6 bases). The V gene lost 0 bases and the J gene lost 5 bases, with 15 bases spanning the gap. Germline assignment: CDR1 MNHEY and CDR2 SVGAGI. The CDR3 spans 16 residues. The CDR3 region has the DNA TGTGCCAGCAGTTACTCATCACCGGGACTCAGAGATACGCAGTATTTT. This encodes CASSYSSPGLRDTQYF.

This CDR3 is CASSIGTARVTRAEAFF. The CDR3 region has the DNA TGTGCCAGTAGTATCGGGACAGCCCGGGTCACTCGGGCTGAAGCTTTCTTT. V and J are TRBV19 and TRBJ1-1; 7 positions agree with TRBD1. Trimming took 3 bases from V and 6 from J; bases not matched to a gene: 16. CDR1 and CDR2 from the germline V gene are LNHDA and SQIVND (reference sequence). The CDR3 totals 17 residues.

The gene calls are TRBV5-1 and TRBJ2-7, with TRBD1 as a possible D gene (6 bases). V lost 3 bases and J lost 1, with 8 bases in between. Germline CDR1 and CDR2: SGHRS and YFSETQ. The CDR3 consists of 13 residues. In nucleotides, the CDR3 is TGCGCCAGCAGCTCAACAGGGTCCTACGAGCAGTACTTC. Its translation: CASSSTGSYEQYF.

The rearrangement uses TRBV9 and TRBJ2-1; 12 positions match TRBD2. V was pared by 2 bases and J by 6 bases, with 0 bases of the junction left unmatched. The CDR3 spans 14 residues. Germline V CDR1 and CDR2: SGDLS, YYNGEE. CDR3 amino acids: CASSVTSGGNEQFF. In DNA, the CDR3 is TGTGCCAGCAGCGTGACTAGCGGGGGCAATGAGCAGTTCTTC.